This T cell receptor (beta chain) is from a study of cytomegalovirus exposure and HLA in healthy donors. Germline CDR1 reads SEHNR; CDR2 reads FQNEAQ (reference sequence). CDR3 length: 17 residues. The V and J ends lost 2 bases and 5 bases, in that order; junction bases with no gene match: 9. This clone has only one observation. Vbeta (60) and Jbeta (13) primers were used in the PCR. Generated by immunoSEQ multiplex PCR, the TCRdb table keeps only in-frame clones and is missing some. The sample has about 97,000 clones; about 81% are singletons. This clonotype originated in a man aged 50 or older in good health and CMV-seronegative. The chain links TRBV7-9 to TRBJ2-3; 11 bases fit TRBD2. Source material: PBMCs. CDR3 sequence: CASSLFSSGGSRDTQYF. CDR3 DNA: TGTGCCAGCAGCTTATTTTCTAGCGGGGGGTCCAGAGATACGCAGTATTTT.